This T cell receptor beta chain was observed in a study of early T cells in non-severe SARS-CoV-2 infection. For the study at large: Unpaired chains resulted from sequencing bulk RNA of unsorted whole blood.

Concerning this clonotype itself: The antigen remains unidentified.

Study observations and caveats: VDJdb-based matching was biased toward anti-spike CD8 responses and missed private and CD4 specificities.

The library protocol tagged individual cDNA molecules with unique molecular identifiers. Using its own MiXCR run on the 5' RACE reads, TCRdb lists one record per CDR3 protein. Of around 67,000 distinct CDR3 sequences in the sample, around 10% are singletons; the top ten hold around 6%. The CDR3 is 13 amino acids. With 0 bases removed from V and 7 bases from J, the gap between germline ends came to 6 bases. Germline lookup yields CDR1 LGHNA and CDR2 YNFKEQ. This receptor was taken from an adult who was a healthcare worker with PCR-confirmed SARS-CoV-2 infection or an uninfected control (not recorded which). Sample: whole blood, taken at baseline. The chain joins TRBV4-2 to TRBJ1-4; D unresolved. DNA of the CDR3: TGTGCCAGCAGCCAAGATAGGAGTGAAAAACTGTTTTTT. This encodes CASSQDRSEKLFF.